This T cell receptor (beta chain) stems from a study of response to subunit inactivated influenza vaccine. Study outcomes and limitations: Authors suggested each seasonal flu vaccination may recruit only limited numbers of new T cells.

TCRdb re-derived calls from the RT-PCR reads in MiXCR, one entry per CDR3 protein. This sample carries hundreds of thousands of distinct CDR3 sequences, approximately 7.7% of them seen once, and the ten largest clones take over 10%. V gave up 6 bases and J gave up 4 bases; unmatched junction bases: 3. CDR3 length: 14 amino acids. Germline values: CDR1 MNHEY, CDR2 SMNVEV (reference sequence). This clonotype has just a few counts. Its antigen is undetermined. This receptor was taken from a man aged 45 to 75 who received an inactivated influenza vaccine. The sequences come from PBMCs from blood, collected around 25 months after vaccination. The chain links TRBV27 to TRBJ2-5; 12 bases match TRBD1. The CDR3 DNA reads as TGTGCCAGCAGCAGGGACAGGGGGCGAGAGACCCAGTACTTC. It specifies CASSRDRGRETQYF.